The source of this T cell receptor (beta chain) is a study of CD8 T cells in ankylosing spondylitis. Trimming removed 1 base at V and 4 bases at J, with 10 bases between. CDR1 and CDR2 (germline): MNHEY, SMNVEV (reference sequence). CDR3 length equals 14 residues. This clonotype was detected only a few times. The antigen is undetermined. Study results and limitations: Clones linked to disease were reported to show significant enrichment in matched ankylosing spondylitis synovial fluid. Within ankylosing spondylitis blood, a TCR beta motif made up of under 10 highly homologous variants appeared to be characteristic.

TCRdb redid the calling of the 5' RACE reads with MiXCR, one entry per CDR3 protein. The data hold 100,000 or so distinct CDR3 sequences, with 9% observed a single time. The source of this sequence is a male donor with ankylosing spondylitis. The chain employs TRBV27 and TRBJ2-5, with a weak D call TRBD1 (6 bases). Sequences were obtained from blood, either unsorted or a sorted T cell fraction (not recorded which). The CDR3 DNA follows: TGTGCCAGCAGTTTATTTAGGGGGTCAGAGACCCAGTACTTC. This translates into CASSLFRGSETQYF.